This TCR beta chain was recovered during a study of PD-L1 blockade in urothelial cancer (dated 2017 in TCRdb). About the investigation overall: Therapy was started in the mid-2010s for all patients, and atezolizumab 1,200 mg was administered intravenously every 3 weeks. Blood samples yielded a median of around 150,000 T cells and more than 80,000 unique TCRs, with median clonality around 0.083. Under 30 patients had pretreatment blood TCR-seq, about 25 had at least one posttreatment blood collection, and about 25 had tumor TCR-seq. Blood samples were analyzed at 3 weeks after treatment start (second dose) and at 6 weeks after treatment start. Durable clinical benefit was achieved by nine patients but not by the remaining 20. Progression-free survival longer than 6 months counted as durable clinical benefit, and TCR features were additionally tested against both progression-free and overall survival. Pretreatment tumor samples, along with matched peripheral blood serially collected before and after atezolizumab treatment, were subjected to TCR sequencing. Somatic, immune and clinical correlates of response to PD-L1 blockade with atezolizumab in urothelial cancer were the focus of an exploratory multi-omic analysis. An ECOG performance status of 0 or 1 was recorded for the patients, and 0 to 3 prior chemotherapy regimens had been received by the patients. In the same patients who had TCR sequencing, pretreatment tumors also underwent whole exome sequencing and RNA sequencing. About nine tenths of the roughly 30 patients were males with bladder-origin urothelial cancer, and 18 of 29 reported a prior smoking history. Study-wide conclusions, independent of this receptor: A pretreatment peripheral blood TCR clonality below the median was linked to improved progression-free and overall survival. Patients with durable benefit showed greater expansion of tumor-associated TCR clones in peripheral blood 3 weeks after starting treatment (n of about 20, p = 0.022). Because of the small sample size (n ≈ 30) and the many exploratory analyses performed, the results are intended to be regarded as hypothesis-generating.

This clone was detected only once. The clone's antigen remains unknown. Base-call qualities are not available, and no considerably larger clone is one nucleotide away. Each PCR received spiked-in synthetic TCR analog templates so that absolute template abundance could be estimated from read counts. The immunoSEQ assay was used to amplify TCRbeta CDR3 regions from genomic DNA with bias-controlled V and J gene primers. Rearranged TCRbeta segments were sequenced at approximately 20X coverage. On the authors' methods: Clustering was used to correct sequencing errors, and CDR3s were annotated against IMGT to assign V, D and J genes. Only productive TCRbeta rearrangements were used in downstream analyses, excluding out-of-frame or stop-codon sequences. To compute clonality, Shannon entropy was normalized by the log of the number of unique productive sequences and then subtracted from one. Fisher's exact test with Benjamini-Hochberg correction, at a threshold of adjusted p below 0.01, was used to find clones that differed between time points or between blood and tumor. TCRdb took this table from immuneACCESS and kept in-frame rearrangements with V and J called. Such tables lack part of the clones; where checked against another copy, unresolved V genes explain under half of the gap, and the rest is unexplained. The V and J calls and the clone size are those of that table, but D and trimming were determined from the DNA. A total of approximately 67,000 clones appear in this sample, around 86% of them only once. Under 15% of the sample is taken by the ten largest.

Taken with the paper, the label for time point translates to: pretreatment peripheral blood. A cohort of about 27 patients with locally advanced or metastatic urothelial carcinoma, treated at Memorial Sloan Kettering on a trial protocol, was included. Peripheral blood mononuclear cells were collected pretreatment and during treatment, with between 1 and 8 total time points obtained per patient. The Qiagen DNeasy Blood extraction kit was used to purify genomic DNA from total PBMCs and tumor samples. Collected pretreatment and during treatment, PBMCs were isolated and stored as previously described. Between the V and J ends, shortened by 0 bases and 0 bases respectively, the junction contains 11 bases. The germline V gene encodes CDR1 SGHTA and CDR2 FQGNSA. The cysteine opens and the phenylalanine closes a CDR3 of 17 amino acids. Here the CDR3 DNA is all that survives: 51 bases in frame from base 1.

The rearrangement joined TRBV7-2 to TRBJ2-2; a tentative D match to TRBD2 spans 6 bases. The material sequenced was PBMCs, taken around atezolizumab (anti-PD-L1) treatment. This clonotype was sampled from a man between 60 and 75 years old with urothelial cancer. The DNA sequence follows: TGTGCCAGCAGCTTAGCGGAGTGGGGGGCGAACACCGGGGAGCTGTTTTTT. Its product reads: CASSLAEWGANTGELFF.